The present T cell receptor beta chain was sequenced within a study of CD8 T cells in Susac syndrome. Overall study results and limits: The study admitted that it had a relatively small number of individuals in its TCR sequencing and HLA analysis.

Random-hexamer reverse transcription was applied to about 0.5 to 1 ug RNA. TCRdb redid the calling of the immunoSEQ multiplex PCR reads with MiXCR, one entry per CDR3 protein. The sample consists of approximately 200,000 distinct CDR3 sequences, more than 85% of them appearing once. With respect to this clonotype: No antigen is known for it.

This CDR3 contains 14 residues. The V and J ends lost 5 bases and 3 bases respectively, with 11 bases between them. Looked up from germline, CDR1 is MGHRA and CDR2 is YSYEKL. V usage is TRBV4-1 and J usage is TRBJ1-5, with D maybe TRBD1 (5 bases). The origin of this receptor is a human donor with multiple sclerosis. The sequencing input was CD4+ T cells from PBMCs. The CDR3 spells CASSSQTDNQPQHF. The CDR3, as DNA: TGCGCCAGCAGCTCACAGACAGACAATCAGCCCCAGCATTTT.